This TCR beta chain was profiled in a study of response to subunit inactivated influenza vaccine. TCRdb re-analysed the RT-PCR reads in MiXCR, keeping a single row per CDR3 protein. The table records a few hundred thousand distinct CDR3 sequences, 21% of them present only once. Whole-study results and caveats: Authors suggested few new T cells are recruited by each seasonal influenza vaccination.

Details on this clonotype: Its antigen is unidentified.

Trimming left V 6 bases short and J 2 bases short, with 17 bases between. Germline V gene lookup returns CDR1 MNHEY and CDR2 SMNVEV (reference sequence). The CDR3 is made up of 15 amino acids. The clonotype was recovered from a man aged 50-75 years who received an inactivated influenza vaccine. J is TRBJ2-7 and V is TRBV27; D might be TRBD2 (6 bases). Sequenced material: PBMCs from blood, taken about 20 months after vaccination. CDR3 region: CASSLAFSGTYEQYF. CDR3 in DNA: TGTGCCAGCAGCCTCGCGTTTAGCGGAACCTACGAGCAGTACTTC.